This entry is about one T cell receptor beta chain. Antigen unknown. Method: immunoSEQ multiplex PCR; TCRdb's copy keeps in-frame clones and lacks some. In the table there are 14,000 or so clones, about 80% of which are singletons. The CDR3 is 14 amino acids. Trimming took 6 bases from V and 3 from J; bases not matched to a gene: 4. The germline CDR1 and CDR2 sequences are SGHVS and FQNEAQ. Antigen-specific CD4+ T cells were first expanded with viral peptide pools by the ViraFEST assay and only then sequenced. Subsequent to 10 days of culture, CD4+ T cells were isolated. None of these healthy vaccinees had been infected with SARS-CoV-2 before vaccination. Cultures of some 1.8 million PBMC per well contained 10 IU/ml IL-2 plus 10 ug/ml peptides. This sample was taken from a study of vaccination effects on CD4 cells after COVID-19. Whole-study findings and limits: Clones induced by infection and by vaccine showed marked clonal contraction late after vaccination. Just 1 of 255 vaccine-induced clones in healthy recipients was cross-reactive.

The input for sequencing was CD4+ T cells from PBMCs cultured with HCoV-229E spike peptides, taken before COVID-19 vaccination. This clonotype originated in a human donor who received a COVID-19 vaccine. This chain links TRBV7-8 with TRBJ1-2; 10 bases map to TRBD1. CDR3 sequence (DNA): TGTGCCAGCAGTCCGACAGGGGGCTACTATGGCTACACCTTC. Amino acids: CASSPTGGYYGYTF.